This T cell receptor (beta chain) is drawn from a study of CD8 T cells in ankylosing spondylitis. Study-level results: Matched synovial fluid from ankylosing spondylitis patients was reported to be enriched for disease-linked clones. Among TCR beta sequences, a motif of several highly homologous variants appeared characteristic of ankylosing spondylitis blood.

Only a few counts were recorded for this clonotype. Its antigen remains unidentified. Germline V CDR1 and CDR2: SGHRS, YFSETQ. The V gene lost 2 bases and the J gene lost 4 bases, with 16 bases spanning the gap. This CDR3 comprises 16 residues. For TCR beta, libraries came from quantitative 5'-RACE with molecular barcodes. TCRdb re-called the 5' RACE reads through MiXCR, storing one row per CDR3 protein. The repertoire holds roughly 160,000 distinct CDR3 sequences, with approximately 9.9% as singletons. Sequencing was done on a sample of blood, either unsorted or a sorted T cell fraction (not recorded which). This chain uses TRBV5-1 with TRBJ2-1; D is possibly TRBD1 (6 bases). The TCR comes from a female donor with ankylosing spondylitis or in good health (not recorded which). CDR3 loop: CASSLRPGHFYNEQFF. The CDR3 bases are TGCGCCAGCAGCTTAAGACCGGGACATTTTTACAATGAGCAGTTCTTC.